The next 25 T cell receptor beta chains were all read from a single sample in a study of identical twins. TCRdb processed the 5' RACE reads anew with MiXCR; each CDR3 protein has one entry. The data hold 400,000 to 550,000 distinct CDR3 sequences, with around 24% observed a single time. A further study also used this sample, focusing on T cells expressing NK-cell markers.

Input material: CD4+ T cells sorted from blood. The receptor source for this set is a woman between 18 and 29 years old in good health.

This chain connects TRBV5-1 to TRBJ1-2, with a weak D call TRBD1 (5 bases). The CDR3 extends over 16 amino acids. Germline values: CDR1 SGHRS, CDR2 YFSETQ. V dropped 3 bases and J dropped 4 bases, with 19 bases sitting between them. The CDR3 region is CASSWTGGIVLYGYTF. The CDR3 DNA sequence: TGCGCCAGCAGCTGGACGGGGGGAATCGTCCTCTATGGCTACACCTTC.

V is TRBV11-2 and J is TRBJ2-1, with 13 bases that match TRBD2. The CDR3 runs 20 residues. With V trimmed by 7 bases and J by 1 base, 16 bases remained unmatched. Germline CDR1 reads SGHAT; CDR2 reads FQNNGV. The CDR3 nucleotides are TGTGCCAGCACCCGAACGACGACTAGCGGGGGGCCGGCTTCCTACAATGAGCAGTTCTTC. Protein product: CASTRTTTSGGPASYNEQFF.

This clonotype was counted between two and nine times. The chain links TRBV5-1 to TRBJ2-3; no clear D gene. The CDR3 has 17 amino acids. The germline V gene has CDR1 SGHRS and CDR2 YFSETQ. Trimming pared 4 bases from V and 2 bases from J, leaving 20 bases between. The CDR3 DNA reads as TGCGCCAGCAGCCCATCCAAGACGAATACCGTCACAGATACGCAGTATTTT. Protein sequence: CASSPSKTNTVTDTQYF.

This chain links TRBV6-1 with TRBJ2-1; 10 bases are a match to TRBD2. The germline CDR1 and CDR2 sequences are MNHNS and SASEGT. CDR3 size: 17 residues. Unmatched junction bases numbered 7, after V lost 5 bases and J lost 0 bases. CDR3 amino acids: CASSLTSGSSSYNEQFF. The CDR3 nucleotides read TGTGCCAGCAGTCTGACTAGCGGGTCCAGCTCCTACAATGAGCAGTTCTTC.

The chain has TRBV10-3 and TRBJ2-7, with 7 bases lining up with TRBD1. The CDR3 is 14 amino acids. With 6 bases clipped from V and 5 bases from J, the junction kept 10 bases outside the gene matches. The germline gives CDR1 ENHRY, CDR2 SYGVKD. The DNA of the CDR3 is TGTGCCATCAGAGTTGACAGGGTAAGGGACGAGCAGTACTTC. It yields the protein CAIRVDRVRDEQYF.

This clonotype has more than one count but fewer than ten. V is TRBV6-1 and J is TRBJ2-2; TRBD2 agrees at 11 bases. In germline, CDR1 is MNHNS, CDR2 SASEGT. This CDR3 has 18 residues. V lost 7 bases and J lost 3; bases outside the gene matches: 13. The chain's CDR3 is CASNPGAGTSGYTGELFF. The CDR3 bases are TGTGCCAGCAACCCCGGGGCCGGGACTAGCGGATACACCGGGGAGCTGTTTTTT.

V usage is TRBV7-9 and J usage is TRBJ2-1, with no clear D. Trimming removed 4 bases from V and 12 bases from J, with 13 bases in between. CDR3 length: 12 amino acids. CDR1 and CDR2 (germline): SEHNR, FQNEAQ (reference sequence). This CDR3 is CASSSNRAGQFF. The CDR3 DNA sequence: TGTGCCAGCAGCTCGAACCGGGCCGGGCAGTTCTTC.

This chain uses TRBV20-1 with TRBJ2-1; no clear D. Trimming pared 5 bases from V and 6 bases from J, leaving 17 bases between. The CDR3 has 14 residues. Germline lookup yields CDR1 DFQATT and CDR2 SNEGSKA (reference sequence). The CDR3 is CSALKISSLNEQFF. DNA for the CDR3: TGCAGTGCTCTGAAGATTAGTTCCCTCAATGAGCAGTTCTTC.

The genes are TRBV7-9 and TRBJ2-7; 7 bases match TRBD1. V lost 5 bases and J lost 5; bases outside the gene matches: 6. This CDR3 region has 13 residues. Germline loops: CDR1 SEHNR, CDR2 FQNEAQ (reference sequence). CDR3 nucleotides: TGTGCCAGCAGCCCGACAGGGTACCACGAGCAGTACTTC. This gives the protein CASSPTGYHEQYF.

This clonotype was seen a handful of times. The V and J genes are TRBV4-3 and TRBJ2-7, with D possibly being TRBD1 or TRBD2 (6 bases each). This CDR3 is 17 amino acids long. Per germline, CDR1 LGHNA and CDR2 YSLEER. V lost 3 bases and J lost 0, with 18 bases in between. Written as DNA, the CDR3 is TGCGCCAGCAGCCACCTATGGAGGGACAAGAGCTCCTACGAGCAGTACTTC. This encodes CASSHLWRDKSSYEQYF.

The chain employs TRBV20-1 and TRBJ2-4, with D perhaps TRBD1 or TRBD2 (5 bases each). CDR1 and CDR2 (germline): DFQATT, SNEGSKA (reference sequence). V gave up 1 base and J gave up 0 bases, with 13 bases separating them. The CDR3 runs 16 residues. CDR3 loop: CSARGRDRLAKNIQYF. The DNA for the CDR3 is TGCAGTGCTAGAGGTCGGGACCGGCTAGCCAAAAACATTCAGTACTTC.

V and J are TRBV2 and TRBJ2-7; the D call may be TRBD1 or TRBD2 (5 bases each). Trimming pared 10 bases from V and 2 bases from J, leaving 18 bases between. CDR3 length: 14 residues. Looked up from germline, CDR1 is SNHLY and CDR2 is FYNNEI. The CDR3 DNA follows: TGTGCCACTATCAGGGCTGGGACGACCTACGAGCAGTACTTC. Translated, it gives CATIRAGTTYEQYF.

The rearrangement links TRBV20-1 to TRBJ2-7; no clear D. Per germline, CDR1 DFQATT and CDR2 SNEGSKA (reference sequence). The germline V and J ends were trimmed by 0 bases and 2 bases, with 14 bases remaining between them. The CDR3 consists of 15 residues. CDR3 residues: CSARDPGQNPYEQYF. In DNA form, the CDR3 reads TGCAGTGCTAGAGATCCGGGCCAAAACCCCTACGAGCAGTACTTC.

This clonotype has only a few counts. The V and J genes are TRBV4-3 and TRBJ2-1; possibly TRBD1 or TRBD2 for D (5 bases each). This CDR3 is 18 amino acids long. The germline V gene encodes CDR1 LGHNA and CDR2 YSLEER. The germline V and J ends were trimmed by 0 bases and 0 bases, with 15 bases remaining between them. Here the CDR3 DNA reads TGCGCCAGCAGCCAAGATGTCCCGGGACGGAGCTCCTACAATGAGCAGTTCTTC. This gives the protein CASSQDVPGRSSYNEQFF.

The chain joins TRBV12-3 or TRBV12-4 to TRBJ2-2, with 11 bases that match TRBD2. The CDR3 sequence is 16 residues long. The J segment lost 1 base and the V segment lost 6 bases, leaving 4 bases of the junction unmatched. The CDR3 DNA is TGTGCCAGCAGGCCCCTAGCGGGGGGGAACACCGGGGAGCTGTTTTTT. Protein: CASRPLAGGNTGELFF.

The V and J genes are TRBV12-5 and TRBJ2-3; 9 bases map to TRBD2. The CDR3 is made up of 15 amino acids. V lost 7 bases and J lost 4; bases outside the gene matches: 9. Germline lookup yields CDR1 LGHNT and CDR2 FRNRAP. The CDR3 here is CASAAQGGGADTQYF. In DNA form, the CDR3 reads TGTGCTAGTGCCGCCCAGGGCGGGGGGGCAGATACGCAGTATTTT.

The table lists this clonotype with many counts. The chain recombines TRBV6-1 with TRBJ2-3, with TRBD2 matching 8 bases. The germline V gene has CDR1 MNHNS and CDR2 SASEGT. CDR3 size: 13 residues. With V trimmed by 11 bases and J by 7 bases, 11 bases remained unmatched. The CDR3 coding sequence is TGTGCCGGAGAAGGGGTAGCGGGACATACGCAGTATTTT. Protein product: CAGEGVAGHTQYF.

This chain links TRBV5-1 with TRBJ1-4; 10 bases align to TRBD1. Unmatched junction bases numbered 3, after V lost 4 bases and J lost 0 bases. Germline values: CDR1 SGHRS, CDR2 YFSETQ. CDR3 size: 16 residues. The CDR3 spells CASSKGQGATNEKLFF. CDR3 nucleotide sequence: TGCGCCAGCAGCAAAGGACAGGGGGCAACTAATGAAAAACTGTTTTTT.

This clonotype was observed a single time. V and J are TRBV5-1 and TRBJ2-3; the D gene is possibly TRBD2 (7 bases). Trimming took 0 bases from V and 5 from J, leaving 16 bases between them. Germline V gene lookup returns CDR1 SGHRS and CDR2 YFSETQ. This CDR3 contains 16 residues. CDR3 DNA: TGCGCCAGCAGCTTGGCCGGGGGGCCAGTAGTAGATACGCAGTATTTT. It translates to CASSLAGGPVVDTQYF.

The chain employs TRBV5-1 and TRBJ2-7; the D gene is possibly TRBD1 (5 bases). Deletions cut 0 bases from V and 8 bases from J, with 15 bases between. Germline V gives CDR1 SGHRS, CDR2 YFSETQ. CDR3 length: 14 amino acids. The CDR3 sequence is CASSLGQGNYKQYF. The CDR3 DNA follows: TGCGCCAGCAGCTTGGGGCAGGGAAATTATAAGCAGTACTTC.

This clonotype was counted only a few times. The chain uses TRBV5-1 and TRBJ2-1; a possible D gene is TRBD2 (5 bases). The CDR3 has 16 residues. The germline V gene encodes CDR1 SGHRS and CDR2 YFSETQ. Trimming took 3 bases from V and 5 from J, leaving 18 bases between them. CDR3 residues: CASSSSPAARDNEQFF. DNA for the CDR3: TGCGCCAGCAGCTCCTCCCCAGCGGCCCGGGACAATGAGCAGTTCTTC.

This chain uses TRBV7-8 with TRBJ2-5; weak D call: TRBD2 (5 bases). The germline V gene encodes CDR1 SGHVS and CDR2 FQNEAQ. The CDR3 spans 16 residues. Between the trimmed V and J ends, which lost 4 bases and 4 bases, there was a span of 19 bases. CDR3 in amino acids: CASSSRSRASRETQYF. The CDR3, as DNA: TGTGCCAGCAGCTCCCGATCTAGGGCTAGCCGAGAGACCCAGTACTTC.

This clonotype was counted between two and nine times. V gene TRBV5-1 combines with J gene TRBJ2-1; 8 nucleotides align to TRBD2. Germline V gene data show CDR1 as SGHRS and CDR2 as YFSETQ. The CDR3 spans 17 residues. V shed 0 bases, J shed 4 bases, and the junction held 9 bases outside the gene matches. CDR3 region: CASSLAHRGGLYNEQFF. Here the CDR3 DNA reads TGCGCCAGCAGCTTGGCACACCGGGGGGGACTATACAATGAGCAGTTCTTC.

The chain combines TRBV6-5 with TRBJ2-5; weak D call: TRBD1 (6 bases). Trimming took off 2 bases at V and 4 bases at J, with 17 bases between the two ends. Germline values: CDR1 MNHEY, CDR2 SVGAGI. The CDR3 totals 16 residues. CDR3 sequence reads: CASSYLGHRSAETQYF. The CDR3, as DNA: TGTGCCAGCAGTTACCTGGGACACCGCTCGGCAGAGACCCAGTACTTC.

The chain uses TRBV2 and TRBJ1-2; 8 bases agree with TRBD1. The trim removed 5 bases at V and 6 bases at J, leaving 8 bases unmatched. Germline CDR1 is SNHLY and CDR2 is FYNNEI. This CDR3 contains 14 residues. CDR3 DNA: TGTGCCAGCAGTTTTCGGACAGGGACGGATGGCTACACCTTC. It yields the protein CASSFRTGTDGYTF.